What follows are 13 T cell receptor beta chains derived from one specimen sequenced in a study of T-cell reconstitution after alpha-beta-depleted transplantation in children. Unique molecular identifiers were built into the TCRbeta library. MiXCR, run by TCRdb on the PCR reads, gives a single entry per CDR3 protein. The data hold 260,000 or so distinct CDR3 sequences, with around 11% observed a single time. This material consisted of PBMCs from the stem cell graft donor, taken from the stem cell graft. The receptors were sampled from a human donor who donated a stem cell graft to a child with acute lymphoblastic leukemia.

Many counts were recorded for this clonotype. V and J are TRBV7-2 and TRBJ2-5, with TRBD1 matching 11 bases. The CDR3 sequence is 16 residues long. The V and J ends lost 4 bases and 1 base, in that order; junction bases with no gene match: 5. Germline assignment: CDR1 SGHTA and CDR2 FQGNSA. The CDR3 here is CASSWTGGTIQETQYF. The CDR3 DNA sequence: TGTGCCAGCAGCTGGACAGGGGGCACGATCCAAGAGACCCAGTACTTC.

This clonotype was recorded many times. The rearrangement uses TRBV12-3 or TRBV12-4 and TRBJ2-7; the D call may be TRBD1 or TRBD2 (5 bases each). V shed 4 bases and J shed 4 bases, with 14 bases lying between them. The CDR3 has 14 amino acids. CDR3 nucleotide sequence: TGTGCCAGCAGTTCAGGGACCGTTGTTTACGAGCAGTACTTC. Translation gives CASSSGTVVYEQYF.

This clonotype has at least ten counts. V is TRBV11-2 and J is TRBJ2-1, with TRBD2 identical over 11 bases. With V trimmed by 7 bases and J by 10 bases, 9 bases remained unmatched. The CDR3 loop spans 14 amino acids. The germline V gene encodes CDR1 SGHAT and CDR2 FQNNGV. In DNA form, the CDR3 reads TGTGCCAGCACCTATAGCGGGAGGGCCAGAGAGCAGTTCTTC. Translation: CASTYSGRAREQFF. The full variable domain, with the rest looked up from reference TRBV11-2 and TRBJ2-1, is EAGVAQSPRYKIIEKRQSVAFWCNPISGHATLYWYQQILGQGPKLLIQFQNNGVVDDSQLPKDRFSAERLKGVDSTLKIQPAKLEDSAVYLCASTYSGRAREQFFGPGTRLTVL.

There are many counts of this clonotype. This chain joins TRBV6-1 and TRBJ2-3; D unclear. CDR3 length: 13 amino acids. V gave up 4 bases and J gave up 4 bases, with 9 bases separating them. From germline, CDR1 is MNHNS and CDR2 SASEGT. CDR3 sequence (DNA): TGTGCCAGCAGTGCAAGGCAAGCAGATACGCAGTATTTT. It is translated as CASSARQADTQYF.

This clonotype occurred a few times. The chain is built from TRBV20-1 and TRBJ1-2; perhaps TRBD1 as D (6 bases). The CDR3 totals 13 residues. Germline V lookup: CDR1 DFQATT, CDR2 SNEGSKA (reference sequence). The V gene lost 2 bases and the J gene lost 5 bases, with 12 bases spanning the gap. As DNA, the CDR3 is TGCAGTGCTAGATCTAAAACAGGGTATGGCTACACCTTC. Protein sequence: CSARSKTGYGYTF.

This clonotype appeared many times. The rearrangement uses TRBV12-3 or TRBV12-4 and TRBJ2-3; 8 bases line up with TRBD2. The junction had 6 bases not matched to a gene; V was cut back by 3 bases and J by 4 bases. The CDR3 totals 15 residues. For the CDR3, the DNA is TGTGCCAGCAGTTTCGAACTAGCGGTACCAGATACGCAGTATTTT. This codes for CASSFELAVPDTQYF.

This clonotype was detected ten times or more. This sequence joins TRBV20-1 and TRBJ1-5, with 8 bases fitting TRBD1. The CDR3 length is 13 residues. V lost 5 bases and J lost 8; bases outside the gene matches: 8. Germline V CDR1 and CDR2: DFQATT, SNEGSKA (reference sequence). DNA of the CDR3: TGCAGTGCTTACGGACAGGGAGAGGAGCCCCAGCATTTT. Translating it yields CSAYGQGEEPQHF.

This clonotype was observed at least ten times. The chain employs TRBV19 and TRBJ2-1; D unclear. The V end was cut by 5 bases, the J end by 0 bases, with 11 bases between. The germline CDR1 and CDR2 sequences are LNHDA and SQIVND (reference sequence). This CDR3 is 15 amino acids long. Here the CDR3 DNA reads TGTGCCAGTAGTCCCTCTTCGAGCTCCTACAATGAGCAGTTCTTC. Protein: CASSPSSSSYNEQFF.

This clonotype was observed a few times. CDR3 region: CASRTGERGSYSYNEQFF. The CDR3, as DNA: TGTGCCAGCAGGACGGGGGAGCGGGGGAGTTACTCCTACAATGAGCAGTTCTTC. The chain employs TRBV6-1 and TRBJ2-1; 8 bases agree with TRBD2. Germline CDR1 is MNHNS and CDR2 is SASEGT. J lost 0 bases, V lost 6 bases, and 13 bases had no gene match. The CDR3 runs 18 residues.

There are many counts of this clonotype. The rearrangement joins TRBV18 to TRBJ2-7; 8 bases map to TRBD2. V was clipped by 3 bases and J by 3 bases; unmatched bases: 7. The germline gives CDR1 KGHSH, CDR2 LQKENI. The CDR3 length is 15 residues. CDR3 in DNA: TGTGCCAGCTCACCTTCACCCGGGACTAGCTACGAGCAGTACTTC. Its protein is CASSPSPGTSYEQYF.

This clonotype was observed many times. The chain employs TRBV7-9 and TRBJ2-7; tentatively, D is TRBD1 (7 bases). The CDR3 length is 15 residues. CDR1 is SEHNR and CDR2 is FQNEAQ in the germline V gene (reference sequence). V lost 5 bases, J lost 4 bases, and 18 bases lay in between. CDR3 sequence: CASSTRDREVYEQYF. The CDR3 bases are TGTGCCAGCAGCACCCGCGACAGGGAGGTATACGAGCAGTACTTC. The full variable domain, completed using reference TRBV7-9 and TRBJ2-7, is DTGVSQNPRHKITKRGQNVTFRCDPISEHNRLYWYRQTLGQGPEFLTYFQNEAQLEKSRLLSDRFSAERPKGSFSTLEIQRTEQGDSAMYLCASSTRDREVYEQYFGPGTRLTVT.

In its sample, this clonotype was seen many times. Here the CDR3 DNA reads TGCGCCAGCGGCAGTAGCGGTTCATACAATGAGCAGTTCTTC. Its protein is CASGSSGSYNEQFF. V usage is TRBV5-1 and J usage is TRBJ2-1; a weak D match, TRBD2 (6 bases). V shed 7 bases and J shed 4 bases, with 15 bases lying between them. CDR3 size: 14 residues. Germline V CDR1 and CDR2: SGHRS, YFSETQ.

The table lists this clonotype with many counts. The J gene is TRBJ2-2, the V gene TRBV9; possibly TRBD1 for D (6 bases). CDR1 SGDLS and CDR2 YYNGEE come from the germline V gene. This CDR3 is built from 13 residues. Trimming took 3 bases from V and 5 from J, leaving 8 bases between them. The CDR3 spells CASSARGTGELFF. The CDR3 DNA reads TGTGCCAGCAGCGCAAGGGGGACCGGGGAGCTGTTTTTT.